This T cell receptor (beta chain) was sequenced in a study of cytomegalovirus exposure and HLA in healthy donors. Background on the study: Falling in the Caucasian-associated ancestry cluster were about four fifths of a few hundred genotyped donors.

Primers for the PCR totalled 60 Vbeta and 13 Jbeta. TCRdb's table, derived via immunoSEQ multiplex PCR, lists solely in-frame clones and lacks some. The sample includes about 200,000 clones, 85% to 90% of them seen just once. J lost 7 bases, V lost 6 bases, and 7 bases had no gene match. The CDR3 is made up of 14 amino acids. Germline values: CDR1 MNHEY, CDR2 SVGAGI. This clone was counted only a few times. The sequence derives from a man aged 30 to 39 in good health and CMV-seronegative. Sequences were obtained from PBMCs. The chain is built from TRBV6-5 and TRBJ1-3; 9 bases match TRBD1. CDR3 sequence: CASSSTGQGNTIYF. As DNA, the CDR3 is TGTGCCAGCAGCTCCACGGGACAGGGTAACACCATATATTTT.